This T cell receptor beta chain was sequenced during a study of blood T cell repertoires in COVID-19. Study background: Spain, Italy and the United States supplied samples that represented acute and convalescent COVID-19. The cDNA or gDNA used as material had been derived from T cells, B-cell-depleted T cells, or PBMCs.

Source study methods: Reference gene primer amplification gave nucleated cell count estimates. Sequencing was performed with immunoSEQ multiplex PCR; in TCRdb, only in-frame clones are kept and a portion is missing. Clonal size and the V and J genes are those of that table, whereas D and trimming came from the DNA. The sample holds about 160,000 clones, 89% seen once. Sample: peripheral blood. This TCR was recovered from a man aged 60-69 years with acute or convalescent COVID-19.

CDR3 protein: CASRPDSRNQPQHF. Written as DNA, the CDR3 is TGTGCCAGCAGACCAGACAGCCGTAATCAGCCCCAGCATTTT. This sequence joins TRBV7-2 and TRBJ1-5; maybe TRBD1 (5 bases). Between the trimmed V and J ends, which lost 6 bases and 4 bases, there was a span of 13 bases. The CDR3 consists of 14 residues. CDR1 is SGHTA, CDR2 FQGNSA, per germline. The whole variable domain, filled in from reference TRBV7-2 and TRBJ1-5, reads GAGVSQSPSNKVTEKGKDVELRCDPISGHTALYWYRQSLGQGLEFLIYFQGNSAPDKSGLPSDRFSAERTGGSVSTLTIQRTQQEDSAVYLCASRPDSRNQPQHFGDGTRLSIL.